Included here is one TCR beta chain sequence, with context. What it binds is not known. The source of the sample is a study of cytomegalovirus exposure and HLA in healthy donors. Overall study context: The roughly 110 validation repertoires were reported in a later analysis to have been generated on the same platform as the roughly 700 first-cohort repertoires. Study findings and constraints: According to a subsequent analysis, TCR clusters from the first cohort were inclined to appear together in the roughly 120 validation repertoires. Rare sequences made up most TCRs, while some public TCRs were found in many donors.

Assay used: immunoSEQ multiplex PCR; TCRdb lists only in-frame clones, some missing. The sample lists 200,000 to 250,000 clones, 70% to 90% occurring once. This clonotype was obtained from a woman aged 18-29 years in good health and CMV-seronegative. Sequenced sample: PBMCs.

DNA of the CDR3: TGTGCCACCAGGGCTAGCGGGATCGAGCAGTACTTC. Amino acids: CATRASGIEQYF. The chain uses TRBV27 and TRBJ2-7; TRBD2 matches 9 bases. The CDR3 loop spans 12 amino acids. With 10 bases clipped from V and 6 bases from J, the junction kept 7 bases outside the gene matches. CDR1 and CDR2 from the germline V gene are MNHEY and SMNVEV (reference sequence).